The rows below give T cell receptor beta chains drawn from one sample of a study of blood T cell repertoires in COVID-19. Some clones are missing from TCRdb's copy, which holds only in-frame ones; the method was immunoSEQ multiplex PCR. The sample comprises about 260,000 clones, about 88% of which are singletons, and around 4.1% rests with the top ten. The sequencing sample was made of PBMCs or T cells enriched from blood (not recorded which). Every receptor here comes from a man younger than 45 with acute COVID-19. The conserved cysteine and the conserved F or W are not part of the CDR3 here. Clone size appears in some rows only: once, few, many, or a class for an expanded clone.

cdr3_aa	clone_size	v_call	j_call
AIHSQLAGDGYT	.	TRBV24-1	TRBJ1-2
ASGLNRGYNEQF	.	TRBV12-5	TRBJ2-1
ASSLSQSHQPQH	once	TRBV7-9	TRBJ1-5
ASTERQGSYTEAF	.	TRBV5-1	TRBJ1-1
ASSANPSGRTDTQY	.	TRBV9	TRBJ2-3
ASSSTQEAIQETQY	.	TRBV9	TRBJ2-5
ASSPERGGASTDTQY	.	TRBV3-1/TRBV3-2	TRBJ2-3
SASAGSNQPQH	.	TRBV20-1	TRBJ1-5
ASSEATGGAGIQY	.	TRBV10-1	TRBJ2-4
ASSYANRGVTTGELF	.	TRBV7-8	TRBJ2-2
ASSSQGENTEAF	.	TRBV5-1	TRBJ1-1
SVRASGTGELF	.	TRBV29-1	TRBJ2-2
ASSLAWASGSTDTQY	.	TRBV5-4	TRBJ2-3
ASSPGVNYGYT	.	TRBV3-1/TRBV3-2	TRBJ1-2
ASSQRTSGKETQY	.	TRBV3-1/TRBV3-2	TRBJ2-5
ANRVGGSYSGNTIY	.	TRBV5-8	TRBJ1-3
ASSSRALYNEQF	.	TRBV7-9	TRBJ2-1
ASNLGGMTKNIQY	.	TRBV6-4	TRBJ2-4